The 30 T cell receptor beta chains presented below share a single source sample, sequenced in a study of post-analysis software for immune sequencing data. cDNA libraries for TCR beta contained unique molecular identifiers. TCRdb processed the PCR reads anew with MiXCR; each CDR3 protein has one entry. The sample lists approximately 730,000 distinct CDR3 sequences; around 27% were seen once. Their recognized antigens are unknown. Study-level results: Five TRBV segments (TRBV5-6, TRBV5-1 and TRBV20-1 among them) occurred more frequently in patients than in controls.

The sequenced material came from blood. The receptor source for this set is a girl aged 10 to 17 with multiple sclerosis.

This chain uses TRBV11-2 with TRBJ1-2; tentatively, D is TRBD1 (5 bases). Germline CDR1 is SGHAT and CDR2 is FQNNGV. The germline V and J ends were trimmed by 4 bases and 5 bases, with 11 bases remaining between them. CDR3 length equals 13 residues. The CDR3 bases are TGTGCCAGCAGCTCCCCCGACAGTTATGGCTACACCTTC. Translated, it gives CASSSPDSYGYTF.

The chain carries TRBV27 and TRBJ2-7; 15 positions agree with TRBD2. CDR1 and CDR2 (germline): MNHEY, SMNVEV (reference sequence). Germline trimming cut 2 bases from V and 4 bases from J; bases unmatched to any gene: 9. There are 18 residues in the CDR3. This CDR3 is CASSLRTSGRAQPYEQYF. The CDR3 DNA reads as TGTGCCAGCAGTTTAAGGACTAGCGGGAGGGCGCAACCTTACGAGCAGTACTTC.

The chain carries TRBV3-1 and TRBJ1-2; 7 bases are a match to TRBD1. The V segment lost 4 bases and the J segment 1 base; nucleotides outside the gene matches: 9. The germline CDR1 and CDR2 sequences are LGHDT and YNNKEL (reference sequence). There are 16 residues in the CDR3. The CDR3 is CASSPYPGQSNYGYTF. CDR3 in DNA: TGTGCCAGCAGCCCCTACCCGGGACAGAGTAACTATGGCTACACCTTC.

CDR3 sequence: CASSLDTRPLAGTVGRYF. In nucleotides, the CDR3 is TGTGCCAGCAGCTTAGACACGAGGCCCCTAGCGGGGACTGTCGGGCGGTATTTT. The J gene is TRBJ2-3, the V gene TRBV7-2; TRBD2 agrees at 9 bases. The CDR3 loop spans 18 amino acids. The ends lost 1 base at V and 14 bases at J; junction bases unmatched: 22. In germline, CDR1 is SGHTA, CDR2 FQGNSA.

This clonotype has only a few counts. The V gene is TRBV10-3, the J gene TRBJ2-4; D may correspond to TRBD1 or TRBD2 (6 bases each). The CDR3 is 14 amino acids. Germline V gene data show CDR1 as ENHRY and CDR2 as SYGVKD. Trimming removed 3 bases from V and 7 bases from J, with 13 bases in between. CDR3 nucleotide sequence: TGTGCCATCAGTGAATCGGGGGCCGAGAACATTCAGTACTTC. Its protein is CAISESGAENIQYF.

A word on this clonotype: Mismatch with germline at one junction end may stem from a read error. The chain couples TRBV13 to TRBJ2-7; 12 bases fit TRBD2. Germline CDR1 reads PRHDT; CDR2 reads FYEKMQ (reference sequence). There are 18 residues in the CDR3. The CDR3 DNA reads as TGTACCAGCAGCTTAGGTGTACTAGCGGGAGGAAGGAGCTCCGAGCAGTACTTC. Translating it yields CTSSLGVLAGGRSSEQYF.

The chain couples TRBV20-1 to TRBJ1-1; D gene unclear. The germline V gene encodes CDR1 DFQATT and CDR2 SNEGSKA (reference sequence). The length of the CDR3 is 13 residues. The germline V and J ends were trimmed by 5 bases and 0 bases, with 10 bases remaining between them. The CDR3 DNA is TGCAGTGCTGCCCTCCCAGTGAACACTGAAGCTTTCTTT. Protein product: CSAALPVNTEAFF.

The chain is built from TRBV6-2 or TRBV6-3 and TRBJ2-7; D possibly corresponds to TRBD2 (6 bases). Germline loops: CDR1 MNHEY, CDR2 SVGEGT. Trimming stripped 0 bases from V and 6 bases from J, with 12 bases between. The CDR3 is made up of 14 amino acids. Written as DNA, the CDR3 is TGTGCCAGCAGTTACTCGTTGCGGGATGTCGAGCAGTACTTC. Protein sequence: CASSYSLRDVEQYF.

This chain links TRBV28 with TRBJ1-2, with 7 nucleotides matching TRBD1. Germline assignment: CDR1 MDHEN and CDR2 SYDVKM. V lost 1 base to trimming and J lost 5 bases; unmatched junction nucleotides: 7. CDR3 size: 15 residues. In nucleotides, the CDR3 is TGTGCCAGCAGTTTATCAGGAAGGGGACAGTATGGCTACACCTTC. Amino acid sequence: CASSLSGRGQYGYTF.

The genes are TRBV6-1 and TRBJ1-5, with a tentative D call TRBD1 (5 bases). The germline V gene has CDR1 MNHNS and CDR2 SASEGT. Deletions cut 4 bases from V and 3 bases from J, with 10 bases between. CDR3 length equals 14 residues. CDR3 loop: CASSGGRANQPQHF. The CDR3 DNA follows: TGTGCCAGCAGTGGCGGCAGGGCCAATCAGCCCCAGCATTTT.

J is TRBJ1-5 and V is TRBV3-1, with a possible D match to TRBD1 (5 bases). V dropped 2 bases and J dropped 9 bases, with 14 bases sitting between them. Per germline, CDR1 LGHDT and CDR2 YNNKEL (reference sequence). The CDR3 spans 14 residues. DNA of the CDR3: TGTGCCAGCAGCCAACGATCTACTGGGGGGCCCCAGCATTTT. This gives the protein CASSQRSTGGPQHF.

The chain links TRBV7-6 to TRBJ1-4; TRBD1 agrees at 7 bases. Trimming took 5 bases from V and 7 from J; bases not matched to a gene: 10. This CDR3 region has 15 residues. The V gene's germline CDR1 is SGHVS and CDR2 FNYEAQ. The CDR3 coding sequence is TGTGCCAGCAGCCCCAAATTTCAGGGGGGTGAAAAACTGTTTTTT. The encoded protein is CASSPKFQGGEKLFF.

This sequence joins TRBV4-2 and TRBJ2-1; D is perhaps TRBD1 or TRBD2 (6 bases each). The CDR3 has 19 amino acids. Trimming shortened V by 0 bases and J by 3 bases, and 21 bases separated the two germline ends. Germline V lookup: CDR1 LGHNA, CDR2 YNFKEQ. The CDR3 is CASSQEGVGGRFYYNEQFF. The DNA of the CDR3 is TGTGCCAGCAGCCAAGAAGGAGTCGGGGGCAGGTTCTACTACAATGAGCAGTTCTTC.

Only a few counts were recorded for this clonotype. V usage is TRBV6-5 and J usage is TRBJ1-2; D perhaps matches TRBD1 (6 bases). This CDR3 has 15 residues. Germline V gives CDR1 MNHEY, CDR2 SVGAGI. V shed 0 bases and J shed 5 bases, with 13 bases lying between them. CDR3 coding DNA: TGTGCCAGCAGTTACTCCCGGACAGTATCGTATGGCTACACCTTC. Translation: CASSYSRTVSYGYTF.

There are a few counts of this clonotype. V gene TRBV10-3 combines with J gene TRBJ2-3; 11 bases are shared with TRBD2. CDR1 is ENHRY, CDR2 SYGVKD, per germline. The CDR3 consists of 15 residues. V shed 2 bases and J 9 bases; nucleotides not matched to a gene: 7. The CDR3 DNA sequence: TGTGCCATCAGTGAGGGATTAGCGGGAGGGCCGACGCAGTATTTT. Protein sequence: CAISEGLAGGPTQYF.

This rearrangement joins TRBV7-2 to TRBJ1-5; 9 bases align to TRBD1. The V and J ends lost 5 bases and 9 bases, in that order; junction bases with no gene match: 11. CDR3 length: 15 amino acids. Germline values: CDR1 SGHTA, CDR2 FQGNSA. The CDR3 loop reads CASSPTGGTFRPQHF. The CDR3 DNA follows: TGTGCCAGCAGCCCGACAGGGGGGACTTTTCGGCCCCAGCATTTT.

The gene calls are TRBV20-1 and TRBJ2-5; a possible D gene is TRBD1 (6 bases). This CDR3 is 18 amino acids long. CDR1 DFQATT and CDR2 SNEGSKA come from the germline V gene (reference sequence). The CDR3 reads CSTNKNKPGVVYQETQYF. CDR3 DNA: TGCAGCACTAATAAAAATAAACCAGGGGTGGTATACCAAGAGACCCAGTACTTC.

This clonotype was detected a few times. This chain links TRBV29-1 with TRBJ2-5; TRBD1 matches at 7 bases. The germline gives CDR1 SQVTM, CDR2 ANQGSEA. V lost 5 bases to trimming and J lost 5 bases; unmatched junction nucleotides: 5. This CDR3 comprises 12 residues. The CDR3 nucleotides are TGCAGCGTTACAGGGGATGGGGAGACCCAGTACTTC. It encodes CSVTGDGETQYF.

This clonotype appeared a single time. Possible read error: a much larger clone is one base away. The chain recombines TRBV29-1 with TRBJ2-7, with TRBD1 matching over 10 bases. The CDR3 totals 12 residues. In germline, CDR1 is SQVTM, CDR2 ANQGSEA. DNA of the CDR3: TGCAGCGTTGAGGGACAGGGGTACGAGCGGTACTTC. Amino acid sequence: CSVEGQGYERYF.

This clonotype appeared a few times. This rearrangement joins TRBV29-1 to TRBJ1-2; D is possibly TRBD1 (5 bases). The CDR3 runs 14 residues. Germline CDR1 SQVTM, CDR2 ANQGSEA. V was pared by 7 bases and J by 0 bases, with 15 bases between. The CDR3 protein is CSASQGDSNYGYTF. DNA for the CDR3: TGCAGCGCATCTCAGGGTGATTCTAACTATGGCTACACCTTC.

The chain has TRBV7-9 and TRBJ2-7; no clear D gene. Germline V gene sequence: CDR1 SEHNR, CDR2 FQNEAQ (reference sequence). V was cut by 3 bases and J by 7 bases, with 16 bases left in between. The CDR3 totals 14 residues. The CDR3 sequence is CASSFSPPDLEQYF. For the CDR3, the DNA is TGTGCCAGCAGCTTTAGTCCCCCTGATCTGGAGCAGTACTTC.

This clonotype was observed many times. V is TRBV28 and J is TRBJ2-3, with TRBD2 identical over 12 bases. CDR1 is MDHEN, CDR2 SYDVKM, per germline. There are 18 residues in the CDR3. Germline trimming cut 1 base from V and 8 bases from J; bases unmatched to any gene: 13. The DNA of the CDR3 is TGTGCCAGCAGTTTATTAGGACTAGCGGGGCGCCGCGACGGTACGCAGTATTTT. Its protein is CASSLLGLAGRRDGTQYF.

This chain links TRBV5-1 with TRBJ1-4; tentatively, D is TRBD1 (6 bases). Looked up from germline, CDR1 is SGHRS and CDR2 is YFSETQ. V lost 2 bases and J lost 5, with 7 bases in between. CDR3 length: 13 residues. CDR3 sequence: CASSFGTNEKLFF. Written as DNA, the CDR3 is TGCGCCAGCAGCTTCGGGACAAATGAAAAACTGTTTTTT.

This clonotype was seen a single time. The DNA of the CDR3 is TGTGCCAGCAGCTTGTGGAGACAGGAGGCCAGGGCCGATAATTCACCCCTCCACTTT. It specifies CASSLWRQEARADNSPLHF. The genes are TRBV5-5 and TRBJ1-6; tentative D call: TRBD1 (6 bases). V was shortened by 1 base and J by 5 bases, with 22 bases between the two germline ends. Germline values: CDR1 SGHKS, CDR2 YYEKEE (reference sequence). CDR3 length: 19 amino acids.

The CDR3 DNA sequence: TGTGCCAGCAGCTTTTATCTCCAAGAGACCCAGTACTTC. This gives the protein CASSFYLQETQYF. This sequence joins TRBV7-8 and TRBJ2-5; D gene unclear. Trimming pared 3 bases from V and 1 base from J, leaving 6 bases between. Germline loops: CDR1 SGHVS, CDR2 FQNEAQ. The CDR3 length is 13 residues.

V and J are TRBV20-1 and TRBJ2-7; weak D call: TRBD2 (5 bases). Trimming left V 3 bases short and J 4 bases short, with 13 bases between. This CDR3 is built from 13 residues. Germline CDR1 is DFQATT and CDR2 is SNEGSKA (reference sequence). The CDR3 protein is CSASPGILYEQYF. CDR3 coding DNA: TGCAGTGCTAGCCCCGGGATATTATACGAGCAGTACTTC.

This clonotype was picked up a small number of times. The rearrangement uses TRBV6-2 or TRBV6-3 and TRBJ2-5; tentative D call: TRBD1 (5 bases). CDR3 size: 14 residues. Looked up from germline, CDR1 is MNHEY and CDR2 is SVGEGT. V was trimmed by 6 bases and J by 4 bases, leaving 15 bases between them. In nucleotides, the CDR3 is TGTGCCAGCAGCCAAACCCAGGGCGGAGAGACCCAGTACTTC. It encodes CASSQTQGGETQYF.

This clonotype was observed a few times. This chain uses TRBV12-3 or TRBV12-4 with TRBJ1-6; D is unresolved. Trimming left V 2 bases short and J 4 bases short, with 15 bases between. The CDR3 spans 17 residues. This CDR3 reads CASSLRPPDRYNSPLHF. In nucleotides, the CDR3 is TGTGCCAGCAGTTTACGGCCGCCGGACCGTTATAATTCACCCCTCCACTTT.

This clonotype came up a few times. V and J are TRBV20-1 and TRBJ2-7; 7 positions match TRBD2. The V segment lost 6 bases and the J segment 3 bases; nucleotides outside the gene matches: 14. Germline V gene data show CDR1 as DFQATT and CDR2 as SNEGSKA (reference sequence). CDR3 length: 15 residues. The CDR3 DNA reads TGCAGTGCGCCGGCTCGGGGGAGGGTACGCTACGAGCAGTACTTC. It specifies CSAPARGRVRYEQYF.

A few counts support this clonotype. V usage is TRBV7-6 and J usage is TRBJ1-5; the match to TRBD1 covers 12 bases. Germline loops: CDR1 SGHVS, CDR2 FNYEAQ. This CDR3 comprises 16 residues. J was trimmed by 6 bases and V by 3 bases; bases with no gene match: 6. The CDR3 nucleotides read TGTGCCAGCAGCTTGGGACAGGGGGCCTTAAGTCAGCCCCAGCATTTT. The encoded protein is CASSLGQGALSQPQHF.